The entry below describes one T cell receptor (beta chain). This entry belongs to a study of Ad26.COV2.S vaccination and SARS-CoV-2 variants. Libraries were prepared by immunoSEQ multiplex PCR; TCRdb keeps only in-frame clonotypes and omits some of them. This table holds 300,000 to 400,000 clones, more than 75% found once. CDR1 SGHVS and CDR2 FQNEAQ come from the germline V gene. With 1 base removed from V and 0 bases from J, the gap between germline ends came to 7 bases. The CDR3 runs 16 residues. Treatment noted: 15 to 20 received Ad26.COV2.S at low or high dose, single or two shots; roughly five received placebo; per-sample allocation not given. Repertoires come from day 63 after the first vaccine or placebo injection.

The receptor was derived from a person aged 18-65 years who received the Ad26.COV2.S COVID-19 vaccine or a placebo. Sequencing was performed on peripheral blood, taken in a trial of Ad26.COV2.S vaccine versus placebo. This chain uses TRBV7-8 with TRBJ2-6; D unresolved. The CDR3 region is CASSLGTFSGANVLTF. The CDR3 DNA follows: TGTGCCAGCAGCTTAGGGACGTTCTCTGGGGCCAACGTCCTGACTTTC.